One and the same sample provided the 29 T cell receptor beta chains below, sequenced in a study of post-analysis software for immune sequencing data. Their target antigens are unknown. Study-level results: There were five TRBV segments more frequent in patients than controls, and TRBV5-6, TRBV5-1 and TRBV20-1 were among them.

Tagging with unique molecular identifiers was a feature of the TCR beta cDNA libraries. MiXCR, run by TCRdb on the PCR reads, gives a single entry per CDR3 protein. The repertoire has hundreds of thousands of distinct CDR3 sequences, 30% of them found once; the top ten carry more than 0.45%. The material sequenced was blood. The source of these receptors is a girl under 18 with multiple sclerosis.

To note about this clonotype: This sequence may be a read error, since a much larger clone differs from it by one base. The chain couples TRBV29-1 to TRBJ2-5; 8 bases are shared with TRBD2. Looked up from germline, CDR1 is SQVTM and CDR2 is ANQGSEA. V lost 7 bases to trimming and J lost 11 bases; unmatched junction nucleotides: 15. There are 13 residues in the CDR3. The CDR3 DNA follows: TGCAGCGGGAGATCACGGACTAGCACTGAGCAGTACTTC. This gives the protein CSGRSRTSTEQYF.

This clonotype has a handful of counts. One end of the junction does not line up with germline, which may come from a read error. The chain recombines TRBV6-5 with TRBJ1-2; TRBD1 matches 8 bases. The CDR3 contains 14 residues. Germline lookup yields CDR1 MNHEY and CDR2 SVGAGI. CDR3 in DNA: TGTGCCAGCAGTCGGACAGGGTGGGACTATGGCTGCACCTTC. Translation: CASSRTGWDYGCTF.

The chain has TRBV4-3 and TRBJ1-6, with D maybe TRBD1 (5 bases). Trimming took 1 base from V and 7 from J, leaving 8 bases between them. The CDR3 contains 14 residues. CDR1 and CDR2 (germline): LGHNA, YSLEER. The CDR3 DNA follows: TGCGCCAGCAGCCAAGGACAGTCGAATTCACCCCTCCACTTT. Its protein is CASSQGQSNSPLHF.

This clonotype occurred a few times. V gene TRBV3-1 combines with J gene TRBJ2-7; D call uncertain. The CDR3 has 14 residues. Trimming cost V 1 base and J 4 bases, with 11 bases left between them. The germline V gene has CDR1 LGHDT and CDR2 YNNKEL (reference sequence). This CDR3 reads CASSQGFGGYEQYF. CDR3 bases: TGTGCCAGCAGCCAAGGATTCGGCGGATACGAGCAGTACTTC.

The chain has TRBV12-3 or TRBV12-4 and TRBJ1-6; TRBD1 is a possible D gene (5 bases). The CDR3 spans 17 residues. V dropped 2 bases and J dropped 3 bases, with 14 bases sitting between them. This CDR3 reads CASSLIGAGHYNSPLHF. CDR3 DNA: TGTGCCAGCAGTTTAATAGGGGCCGGCCACTATAATTCACCCCTCCACTTT.

This chain joins TRBV29-1 and TRBJ1-1; D gene ambiguous. Between the trimmed V and J ends, which lost 7 bases and 0 bases, there was a span of 6 bases. Germline V lookup: CDR1 SQVTM, CDR2 ANQGSEA. CDR3 length equals 11 residues. This chain's CDR3 is CSGTVNTEAFF. In DNA, the CDR3 is TGCAGCGGTACAGTGAACACTGAAGCTTTCTTT.

This clonotype was recorded a few times. The chain carries TRBV5-8 and TRBJ2-6; 7 bases align to TRBD1. Germline CDR1 SGHTS, CDR2 YDEGEE. After removal of 4 bases from V and 0 bases from J, the junction contained 13 bases not matched to a gene. This CDR3 contains 19 residues. The CDR3 sequence: CASSRTTGTAFSGANVLTF. In DNA, the CDR3 is TGTGCCAGCAGCCGAACAACCGGGACAGCCTTCTCTGGGGCCAACGTCCTGACTTTC.

This chain joins TRBV5-6 and TRBJ2-5; TRBD2 matches at 9 bases. The CDR3 is 16 amino acids. Germline V gene sequence: CDR1 SGHDT, CDR2 YYEEEE. J gave up 3 bases and V 4 bases, and 10 bases lay outside the gene matches. The CDR3 here is CASSGNLAGPKETQYF. The CDR3 nucleotides are TGTGCCAGCAGCGGAAATCTAGCGGGGCCGAAAGAGACCCAGTACTTC.

The gene calls are TRBV5-6 and TRBJ2-7; D unresolved. Germline CDR1 SGHDT, CDR2 YYEEEE. The V end was cut by 4 bases, the J end by 7 bases, with 18 bases between. CDR3 length: 14 amino acids. The CDR3 is CASSLAPEYNEQYF. Written as DNA, the CDR3 is TGTGCCAGCAGCCTGGCCCCGGAATACAATGAGCAGTACTTC.

With respect to this clonotype: In this CDR3 the conserved last residue, phenylalanine or tryptophan, is missing, so a read error is likely. The chain recombines TRBV6-1 with TRBJ2-1; 9 bases agree with TRBD1. CDR1 is MNHNS, CDR2 SASEGT, per germline. The CDR3 runs to 15 residues. The ends lost 6 bases at V and 6 bases at J; junction bases unmatched: 9. CDR3 bases: TGTGCCAGCAGACAGGGACAGGGACTCGGCAATGAGCAGTTCTGC. It codes for CASRQGQGLGNEQFC.

The chain joins TRBV5-1 to TRBJ2-3; 11 nucleotides align to TRBD2. V shed 3 bases and J 4 bases; nucleotides not matched to a gene: 10. This CDR3 comprises 17 residues. The V gene's germline CDR1 is SGHRS and CDR2 YFSETQ. CDR3 nucleotide sequence: TGCGCCAGCAGCTCAAGGCCTAGCGGGAGGAGCGCAGATACGCAGTATTTT. Protein product: CASSSRPSGRSADTQYF.

V and J are TRBV27 and TRBJ2-2, with TRBD1 as a possible D gene (5 bases). This CDR3 spans 16 amino acids. The germline V and J ends were trimmed by 8 bases and 0 bases, with 16 bases remaining between them. Germline CDR1 MNHEY, CDR2 SMNVEV (reference sequence). CDR3 in DNA: TGTGCCAGCGCCGATGGGGCTTTCGCGAACACCGGGGAGCTGTTTTTT. Translation gives CASADGAFANTGELFF.

This clonotype was counted once. A much larger clone is a single base away; this may be a read error. The chain has TRBV6-5 and TRBJ2-5, with D perhaps matching TRBD2 (5 bases). CDR3 length: 13 amino acids. Germline V gene data show CDR1 as MNHEY and CDR2 as SVGAGI. Here the CDR3 DNA reads TGTGTCAGCAGTTACGGGGTTGGAGAGACCCAGTACTTC. Amino acids: CVSSYGVGETQYF.

This clonotype was seen repeatedly, ten times or more. The chain has TRBV3-1 and TRBJ2-1; a weak D match, TRBD2 (5 bases). Trimming cost V 1 base and J 0 bases, with 13 bases left between them. From germline, CDR1 is LGHDT and CDR2 YNNKEL (reference sequence). The CDR3 length is 17 residues. This CDR3 is CASSQGLAGSSYNEQFF. CDR3 in DNA: TGTGCCAGCAGCCAAGGGTTGGCGGGTAGCTCCTACAATGAGCAGTTCTTC.

The chain links TRBV29-1 to TRBJ1-5; TRBD1 agrees at 8 bases. CDR1 is SQVTM and CDR2 is ANQGSEA in the germline V gene. The CDR3 has 13 amino acids. The junction had 6 bases not matched to a gene; V was cut back by 6 bases and J by 5 bases. Here the CDR3 reads CSVGQGMYQPQHF. DNA of the CDR3: TGCAGCGTAGGACAGGGAATGTATCAGCCCCAGCATTTT.

A few counts support this clonotype. The genes are TRBV6-2 or TRBV6-3 and TRBJ2-1, with a possible D match to TRBD2 (5 bases). The CDR3 is 14 residues long. Trimming cost V 6 bases and J 5 bases, with 14 bases left between them. Germline CDR1 is MNHEY and CDR2 is SVGEGT. The CDR3 spells CASSTTPGNNEQFF. DNA for the CDR3: TGTGCCAGCAGCACCACACCGGGGAACAATGAGCAGTTCTTC.

The CDR3: CAGGLAGTDTQYF. Here the CDR3 DNA reads TGTGCCGGCGGACTAGCGGGAACAGATACGCAGTATTTT. The chain uses TRBV2 and TRBJ2-3, with 12 nucleotides matching TRBD2. Germline V gene lookup returns CDR1 SNHLY and CDR2 FYNNEI. The CDR3 has 13 residues. V lost 11 bases and J lost 3; bases outside the gene matches: 3.

This clonotype was recorded once. This may be a read error: a much more frequent sequence differs by one nucleotide. CDR3 sequence (DNA): TGTGCCAGCAGTTTTGGGGGGCTTCCCAACTATGGCTGCACCTTC. It specifies CASSFGGLPNYGCTF. The rearrangement links TRBV12-3 or TRBV12-4 to TRBJ1-2, with a tentative D call TRBD1 (6 bases). This CDR3 region has 15 residues.

V is TRBV4-3 and J is TRBJ1-2; 8 nucleotides match TRBD1. The J segment lost 7 bases and the V segment lost 4 bases, leaving 11 bases of the junction unmatched. Germline CDR1 is LGHNA and CDR2 is YSLEER. The CDR3 sequence is 15 residues long. The CDR3 DNA is TGCGCCAGCAGCCCGGGGACAGGTCCCATCTCTGGCTACACCTTC. This sequence encodes CASSPGTGPISGYTF.

This chain joins TRBV28 and TRBJ1-5; D possibly corresponds to TRBD1 (6 bases). This CDR3 has 15 residues. Between the trimmed V and J ends, which lost 7 bases and 2 bases, there was a span of 15 bases. Germline CDR1 is MDHEN and CDR2 is SYDVKM. This CDR3 is CASTREGGGNQPQHF. The CDR3, as DNA: TGTGCCAGCACCCGGGAGGGGGGCGGCAATCAGCCCCAGCATTTT.

The chain recombines TRBV4-3 with TRBJ1-2; 10 positions match TRBD1. The germline gives CDR1 LGHNA, CDR2 YSLEER. CDR3 length equals 14 residues. V dropped 0 bases and J dropped 8; count of bases not matched to a gene: 3. CDR3 DNA sequence: TGCGCCAGCAGCCAAGACGACAGGGGGCGAGGCTACACCTTC. Its translation: CASSQDDRGRGYTF.

This clonotype was seen a handful of times. This rearrangement joins TRBV10-3 to TRBJ1-6; D call uncertain. CDR1 ENHRY and CDR2 SYGVKD come from the germline V gene. With 5 bases removed from V and 15 bases from J, the gap between germline ends came to 20 bases. This CDR3 comprises 14 residues. The CDR3 bases are TGTGCCATCAGTCCCCTGGCCTCTCCAGGCGGCCTCCACTTT. As protein: CAISPLASPGGLHF.

The rearrangement joins TRBV20-1 to TRBJ1-2; D is uncertain. Trimming took off 0 bases at V and 7 bases at J, with 6 bases between the two ends. This CDR3 region has 11 residues. Germline CDR1 and CDR2: DFQATT and SNEGSKA (reference sequence). In DNA, the CDR3 is TGCAGTGCTAGAGACGTTGTTGGCTACACCTTC. Its protein product is CSARDVVGYTF.

V usage is TRBV20-1 and J usage is TRBJ1-1; D possibly corresponds to TRBD1 (5 bases). Trimming removed 0 bases from V and 4 bases from J, with 15 bases in between. CDR1 and CDR2 (germline): DFQATT, SNEGSKA (reference sequence). CDR3 length: 15 amino acids. The CDR3 DNA reads as TGCAGTGCTAGAGATCAGTTCGGGGGAAGCACTGAAGCTTTCTTT. Encoded protein: CSARDQFGGSTEAFF.

V gene TRBV18 combines with J gene TRBJ1-4; D not resolved. CDR3 length: 15 amino acids. Germline values: CDR1 KGHSH, CDR2 LQKENI. Trimming took 3 bases from V and 5 from J, leaving 13 bases between them. CDR3 amino acids: CASSPEVVANEKLFF. The CDR3 coding sequence is TGTGCCAGCTCACCGGAAGTCGTCGCGAATGAAAAACTGTTTTTT.

The chain combines TRBV12-3 or TRBV12-4 with TRBJ2-4; the match to TRBD2 covers 10 bases. Trimming removed 5 bases from V and 8 bases from J; junction bases left unmatched: 15. The CDR3 covers 17 residues. The CDR3 DNA sequence: TGTGCCAGCAGTAAAAAGGGGGTAGCGGGAGGAGGAGACATTCAGTACTTC. Protein product: CASSKKGVAGGGDIQYF.

The chain combines TRBV6-2 or TRBV6-3 with TRBJ2-7; D call uncertain. This CDR3 has 13 amino acids. From germline, CDR1 is MNHEY and CDR2 SVGEGT. V dropped 7 bases and J dropped 3 bases, with 13 bases sitting between them. The CDR3 nucleotides read TGTGCCAGCACTGGTCCCGCAGACTACGAGCAGTACTTC. Its protein product is CASTGPADYEQYF.

V usage is TRBV15 and J usage is TRBJ2-1; D not certain. Germline V gene data show CDR1 as LNHNV and CDR2 as YYDKDF (reference sequence). The CDR3 is made up of 14 amino acids. Trimming cost V 1 base and J 2 bases, with 6 bases left between them. For the CDR3, the DNA is TGTGCCACCAGCAGAGGGGCTGCCTACAATGAGCAGTTCTTC. As protein: CATSRGAAYNEQFF. Together with reference TRBV15 and TRBJ2-1, the CDR3 gives the full variable domain: DAMVIQNPRYQVTQFGKPVTLSCSQTLNHNVMYWYQQKSSQAPKLLFHYYDKDFNNEADTPDNFQSRRPNTSFCFLDIRSPGLGDTAMYLCATSRGAAYNEQFFGPGTRLTVL.

A few counts support this clonotype. The chain uses TRBV7-8 and TRBJ2-7; TRBD1 matches at 12 bases. The CDR3 has 15 residues. With V trimmed by 4 bases and J by 6 bases, 7 bases remained unmatched. The germline gives CDR1 SGHVS, CDR2 FQNEAQ. Here the CDR3 reads CASSSPGTGGGEQYF. CDR3 DNA sequence: TGTGCCAGCAGCTCACCCGGGACAGGGGGCGGCGAGCAGTACTTC. Variable domain in full (rest from reference TRBV7-8 and TRBJ2-7): GAGVSQSPRYKVAKRGQDVALRCDPISGHVSLFWYQQALGQGPEFLTYFQNEAQLDKSGLPSDRFFAERPEGSVSTLKIQRTQQEDSAVYLCASSSPGTGGGEQYFGPGTRLTVT.